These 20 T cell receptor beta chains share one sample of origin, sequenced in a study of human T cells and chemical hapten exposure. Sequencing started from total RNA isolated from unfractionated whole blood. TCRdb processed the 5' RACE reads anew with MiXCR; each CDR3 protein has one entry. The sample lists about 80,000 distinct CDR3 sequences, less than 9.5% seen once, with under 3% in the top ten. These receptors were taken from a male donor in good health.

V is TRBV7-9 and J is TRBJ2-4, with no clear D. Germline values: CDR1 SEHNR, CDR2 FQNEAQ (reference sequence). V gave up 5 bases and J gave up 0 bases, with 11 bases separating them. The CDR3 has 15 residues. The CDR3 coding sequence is TGTGCCAGCAGCGAGATTCCGGTAGCCAAAAACATTCAGTACTTC. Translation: CASSEIPVAKNIQYF.

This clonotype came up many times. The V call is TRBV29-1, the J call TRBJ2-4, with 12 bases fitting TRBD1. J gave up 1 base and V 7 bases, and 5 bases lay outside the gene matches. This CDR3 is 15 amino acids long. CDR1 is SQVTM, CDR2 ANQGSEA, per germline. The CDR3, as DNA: TGCAGCGCTGGGACAGGGGGCGCGGCCAAAAACATTCAGTACTTC. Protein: CSAGTGGAAKNIQYF.

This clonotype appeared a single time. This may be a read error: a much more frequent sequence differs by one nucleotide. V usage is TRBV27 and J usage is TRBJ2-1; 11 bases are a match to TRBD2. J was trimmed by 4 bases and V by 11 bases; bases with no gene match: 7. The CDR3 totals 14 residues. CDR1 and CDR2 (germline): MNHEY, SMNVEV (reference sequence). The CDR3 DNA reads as TGTGCCGCAGTGACTAGCGGGATATACAATGAGCAGTTCTTC. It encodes CAAVTSGIYNEQFF.

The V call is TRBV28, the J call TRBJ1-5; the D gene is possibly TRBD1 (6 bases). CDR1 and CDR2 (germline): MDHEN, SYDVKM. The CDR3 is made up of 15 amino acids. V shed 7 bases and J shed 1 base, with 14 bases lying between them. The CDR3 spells CASTLGGLSNQPQHF. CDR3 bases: TGTGCCAGCACCTTAGGGGGGCTGAGCAATCAGCCCCAGCATTTT. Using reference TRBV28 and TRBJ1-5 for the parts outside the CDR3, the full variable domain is DVKVTQSSRYLVKRTGEKVFLECVQDMDHENMFWYRQDPGLGLRLIYFSYDVKMKEKGDIPEGYSVSREKKERFSLILESASTNQTSMYLCASTLGGLSNQPQHFGDGTRLSIL.

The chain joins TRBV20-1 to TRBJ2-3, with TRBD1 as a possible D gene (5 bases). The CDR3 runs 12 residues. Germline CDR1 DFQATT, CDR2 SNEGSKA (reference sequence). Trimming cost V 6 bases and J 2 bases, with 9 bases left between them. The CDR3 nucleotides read TGCAGTGCAGGGGCCCTCACAGATACGCAGTATTTT. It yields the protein CSAGALTDTQYF.

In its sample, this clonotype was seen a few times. The DNA for the CDR3 is TGTGCCAGCAGCGGTATTCCCGACGATCCGGGAGTGGGGGAGCAGTTCTTC. Translation: CASSGIPDDPGVGEQFF. This rearrangement joins TRBV5-4 to TRBJ2-1, with D maybe TRBD2 (6 bases). CDR3 length equals 17 residues. Germline values: CDR1 SGHNT, CDR2 YYREEE (reference sequence). V lost 4 bases and J lost 10, with 27 bases in between.

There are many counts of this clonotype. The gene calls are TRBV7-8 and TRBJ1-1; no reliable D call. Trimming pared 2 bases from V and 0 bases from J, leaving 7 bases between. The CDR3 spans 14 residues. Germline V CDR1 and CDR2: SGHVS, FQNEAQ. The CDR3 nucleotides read TGTGCCAGCAGCTTAAACTCGTTGAACACTGAAGCTTTCTTT. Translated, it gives CASSLNSLNTEAFF.

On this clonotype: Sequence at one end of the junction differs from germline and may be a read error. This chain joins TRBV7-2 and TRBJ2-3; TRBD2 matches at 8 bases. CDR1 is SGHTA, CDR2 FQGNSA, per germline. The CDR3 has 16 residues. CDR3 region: CAGSPLAGWGTDTQYF. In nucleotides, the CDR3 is TGTGCCGGCAGCCCCCTAGCGGGTTGGGGCACAGATACGCAGTATTTT.

CDR3 in DNA: TGCGCCAGCAGCACCCCAAACCCTGGGGCCAACGTCCTGACTTTC. Translated: CASSTPNPGANVLTF. The chain links TRBV5-1 to TRBJ2-6; D gene unclear. The CDR3 totals 15 residues. CDR1 is SGHRS, CDR2 YFSETQ, per germline. Trimming took off 4 bases at V and 2 bases at J, with 10 bases between the two ends.

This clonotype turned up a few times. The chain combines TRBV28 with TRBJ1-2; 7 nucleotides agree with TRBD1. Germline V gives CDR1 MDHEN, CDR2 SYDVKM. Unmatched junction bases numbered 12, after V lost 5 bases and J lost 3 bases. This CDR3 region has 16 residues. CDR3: CASSPPRRQGYYGYTF. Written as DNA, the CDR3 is TGTGCCAGCAGTCCACCCCGAAGACAGGGATACTATGGCTACACCTTC.

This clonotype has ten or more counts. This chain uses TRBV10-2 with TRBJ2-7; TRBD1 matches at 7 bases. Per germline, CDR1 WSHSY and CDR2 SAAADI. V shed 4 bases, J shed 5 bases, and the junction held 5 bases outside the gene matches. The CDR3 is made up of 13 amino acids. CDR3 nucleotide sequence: TGCGCCAGCAGTGGAAGGGGGCGGCACGAGCAGTACTTC. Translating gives CASSGRGRHEQYF.

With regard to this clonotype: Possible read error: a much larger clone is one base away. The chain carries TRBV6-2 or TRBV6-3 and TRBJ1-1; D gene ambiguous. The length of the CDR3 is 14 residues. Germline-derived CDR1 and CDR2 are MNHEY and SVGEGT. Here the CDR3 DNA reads TGTGCCAGCACTTACAGCGCGATGAACACTGAAGCTTTATTT. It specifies CASTYSAMNTEALF.

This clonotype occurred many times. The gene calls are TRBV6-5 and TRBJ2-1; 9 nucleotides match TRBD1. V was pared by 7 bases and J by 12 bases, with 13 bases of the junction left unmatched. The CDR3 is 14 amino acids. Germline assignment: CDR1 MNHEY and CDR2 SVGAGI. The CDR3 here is CASTPGTGMVRQFF. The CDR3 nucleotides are TGTGCCAGCACCCCCGGGACAGGGATGGTCCGGCAGTTCTTC.

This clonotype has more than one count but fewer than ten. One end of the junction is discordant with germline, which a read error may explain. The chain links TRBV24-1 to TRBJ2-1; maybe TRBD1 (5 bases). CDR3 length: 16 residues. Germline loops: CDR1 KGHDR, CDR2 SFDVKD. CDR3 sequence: CATSDSDRGAQDEQFF. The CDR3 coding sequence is TGTGCCACAAGTGACTCCGACCGTGGGGCGCAGGATGAGCAGTTCTTC.

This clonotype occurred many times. CDR3 DNA: TGTGCCAGCAGCATTACAGCCAACAATGAGCAGTTCTTC. Translation gives CASSITANNEQFF. The J gene is TRBJ2-1, the V gene TRBV7-2; D is uncertain. Germline V gene lookup returns CDR1 SGHTA and CDR2 FQGNSA. V was shortened by 5 bases and J by 5 bases, with 10 bases between the two germline ends. This CDR3 region has 13 residues.

This chain's CDR3 is CASSQDSTGGKTQYF. CDR3 sequence (DNA): TGCGCCAGCAGCCAAGATAGTACAGGCGGGAAGACCCAGTACTTC. V and J are TRBV4-1 and TRBJ2-5, with D perhaps matching TRBD2 (6 bases). CDR3 length equals 15 residues. Germline V gene lookup returns CDR1 MGHRA and CDR2 YSYEKL. With 0 bases removed from V and 6 bases from J, the gap between germline ends came to 14 bases.

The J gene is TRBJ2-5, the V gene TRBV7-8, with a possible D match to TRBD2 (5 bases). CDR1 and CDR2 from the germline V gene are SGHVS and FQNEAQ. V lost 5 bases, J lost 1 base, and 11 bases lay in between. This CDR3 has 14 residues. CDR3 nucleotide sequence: TGTGCCAGCAGCCCAGCGGAGTGCCAAGAGACCCAGTACTTC. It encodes CASSPAECQETQYF. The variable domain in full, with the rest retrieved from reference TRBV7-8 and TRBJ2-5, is GAGVSQSPRYKVAKRGQDVALRCDPISGHVSLFWYQQALGQGPEFLTYFQNEAQLDKSGLPSDRFFAERPEGSVSTLKIQRTQQEDSAVYLCASSPAECQETQYFGPGTRLLVL.

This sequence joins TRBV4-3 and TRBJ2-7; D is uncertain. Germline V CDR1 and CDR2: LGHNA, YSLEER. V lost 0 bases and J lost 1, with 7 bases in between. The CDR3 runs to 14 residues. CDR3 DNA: TGCGCCAGCAGCCAAGATCGACGGTCCTACGAGCAGTACTTC. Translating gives CASSQDRRSYEQYF.

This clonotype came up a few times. CDR3 nucleotide sequence: TGCGCCAGCAGCTTGGATCCTAGCGGGAGTCTAGGTGAGCAGTTCTTC. Residues: CASSLDPSGSLGEQFF. V gene TRBV5-1 combines with J gene TRBJ2-1; TRBD2 aligns across 10 bases. The V gene's germline CDR1 is SGHRS and CDR2 YFSETQ. The CDR3 is made up of 16 amino acids. V gave up 0 bases and J gave up 9 bases; unmatched junction bases: 9.

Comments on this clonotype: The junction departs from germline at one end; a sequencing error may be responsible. The CDR3 here is CASTLAGSNYGYTF. In DNA form, the CDR3 reads TGTGCCAGCACCTTAGCAGGATCCAACTATGGCTACACCTTC. The V call is TRBV7-2, the J call TRBJ1-2; D remains unclear. CDR3 length equals 14 residues. Germline V CDR1 and CDR2: SGHTA, FQGNSA.